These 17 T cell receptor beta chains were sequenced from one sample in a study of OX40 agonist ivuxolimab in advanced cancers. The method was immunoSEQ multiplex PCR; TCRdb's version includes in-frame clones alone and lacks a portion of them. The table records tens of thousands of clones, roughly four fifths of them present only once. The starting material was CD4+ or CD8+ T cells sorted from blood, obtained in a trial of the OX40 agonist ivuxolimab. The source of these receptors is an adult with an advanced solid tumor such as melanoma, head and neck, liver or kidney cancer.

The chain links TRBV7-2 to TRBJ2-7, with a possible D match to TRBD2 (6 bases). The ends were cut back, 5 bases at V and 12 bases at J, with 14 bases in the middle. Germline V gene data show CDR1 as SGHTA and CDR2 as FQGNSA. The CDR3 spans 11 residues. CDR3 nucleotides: TGTGCCAGCAGCCCAGGTGCGGGAATGTACTTC. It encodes CASSPGAGMYF.

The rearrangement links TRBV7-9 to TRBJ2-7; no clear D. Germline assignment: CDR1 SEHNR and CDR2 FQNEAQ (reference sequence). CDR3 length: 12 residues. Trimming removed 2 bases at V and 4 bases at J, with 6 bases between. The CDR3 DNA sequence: TGTGCCAGCAGCTTATACGGATACGAGCAGTACTTC. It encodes CASSLYGYEQYF.

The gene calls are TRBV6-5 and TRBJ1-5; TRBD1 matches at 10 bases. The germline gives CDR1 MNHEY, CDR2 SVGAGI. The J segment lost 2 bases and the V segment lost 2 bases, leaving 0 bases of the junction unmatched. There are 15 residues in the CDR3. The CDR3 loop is CASSYGTGGNQPQHF. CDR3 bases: TGTGCCAGCAGTTACGGGACAGGGGGCAATCAGCCCCAGCATTTT.

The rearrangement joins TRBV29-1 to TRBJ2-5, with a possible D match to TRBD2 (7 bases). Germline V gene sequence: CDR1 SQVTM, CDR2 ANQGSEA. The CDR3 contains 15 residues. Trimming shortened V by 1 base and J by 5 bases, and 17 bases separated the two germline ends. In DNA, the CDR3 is TGCAGCGTTGAAGGTCCGGGGGGCCCGGGGGAGACCCAGTACTTC. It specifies CSVEGPGGPGETQYF.

CDR3: CASSKQGVNTEAFF. CDR3 in DNA: TGTGCCAGCAGTAAACAGGGAGTGAACACTGAAGCTTTCTTT. This chain links TRBV7-2 with TRBJ1-1, with D possibly matching TRBD1 (6 bases). Germline V gene sequence: CDR1 SGHTA, CDR2 FQGNSA. Trimming removed 6 bases at V and 0 bases at J, with 11 bases between. CDR3 length equals 14 residues.

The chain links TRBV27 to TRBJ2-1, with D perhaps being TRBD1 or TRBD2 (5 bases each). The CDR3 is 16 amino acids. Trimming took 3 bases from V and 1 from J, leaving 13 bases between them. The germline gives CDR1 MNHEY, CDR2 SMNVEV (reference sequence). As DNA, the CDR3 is TGTGCCAGCAGTTTGCGAGGGGCGGCGTCCTACAATGAGCAGTTCTTC. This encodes CASSLRGAASYNEQFF.

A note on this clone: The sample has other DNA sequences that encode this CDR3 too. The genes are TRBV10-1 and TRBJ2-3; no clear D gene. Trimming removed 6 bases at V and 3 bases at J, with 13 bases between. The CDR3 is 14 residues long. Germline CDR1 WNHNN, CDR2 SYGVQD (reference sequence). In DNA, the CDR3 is TGCGCCAGCAGACCTTCCTGGGCAACAGATACGCAGTATTTT. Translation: CASRPSWATDTQYF.

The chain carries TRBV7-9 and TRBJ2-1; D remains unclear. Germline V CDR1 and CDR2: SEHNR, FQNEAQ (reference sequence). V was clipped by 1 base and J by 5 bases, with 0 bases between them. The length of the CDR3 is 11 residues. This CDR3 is CASSLDNEQFF. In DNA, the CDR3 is TGTGCCAGCAGCTTAGACAATGAGCAGTTCTTC.

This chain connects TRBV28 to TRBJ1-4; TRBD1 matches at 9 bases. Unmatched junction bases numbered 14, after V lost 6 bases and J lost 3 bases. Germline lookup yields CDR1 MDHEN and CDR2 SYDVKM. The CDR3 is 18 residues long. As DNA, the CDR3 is TGTGCCAGCAGCAGTCCCCCCTATCGACAGGGGGCTAATGAAAAACTGTTTTTT. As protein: CASSSPPYRQGANEKLFF.

The CDR3 here is CASSLDRGNEQFF. CDR3 in DNA: TGTGCCAGCAGCTTGGACAGGGGTAATGAGCAGTTCTTC. V usage is TRBV7-8 and J usage is TRBJ2-1, with TRBD1 identical over 9 bases. J gave up 7 bases and V 3 bases, and 1 base lay outside the gene matches. The CDR3 extends over 13 amino acids. Germline V lookup: CDR1 SGHVS, CDR2 FQNEAQ.

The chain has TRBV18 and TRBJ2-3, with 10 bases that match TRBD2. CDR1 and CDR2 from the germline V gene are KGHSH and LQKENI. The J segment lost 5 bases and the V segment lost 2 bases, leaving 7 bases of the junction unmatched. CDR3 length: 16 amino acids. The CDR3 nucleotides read TGTGCCAGCTCACCAAGAGCGGGGGGGAAAAAAGATACGCAGTATTTT. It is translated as CASSPRAGGKKDTQYF.

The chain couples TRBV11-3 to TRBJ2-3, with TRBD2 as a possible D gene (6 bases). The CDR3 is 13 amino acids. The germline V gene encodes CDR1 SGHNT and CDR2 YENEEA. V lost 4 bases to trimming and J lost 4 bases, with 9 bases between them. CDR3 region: CASSSRLADTQYF. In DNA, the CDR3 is TGTGCCAGCAGCTCTCGACTAGCAGATACGCAGTATTTT.

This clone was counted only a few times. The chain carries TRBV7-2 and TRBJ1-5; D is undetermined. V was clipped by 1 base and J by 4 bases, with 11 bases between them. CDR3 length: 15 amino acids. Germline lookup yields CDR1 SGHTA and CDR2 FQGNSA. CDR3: CASSLERVANQPQHF. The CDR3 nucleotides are TGTGCCAGCAGCTTAGAGAGGGTAGCAAATCAGCCCCAGCATTTT.

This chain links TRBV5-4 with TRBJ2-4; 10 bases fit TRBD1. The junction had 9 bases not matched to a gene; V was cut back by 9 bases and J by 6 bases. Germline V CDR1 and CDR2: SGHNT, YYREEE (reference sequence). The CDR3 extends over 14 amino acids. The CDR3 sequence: CATLDRGLGNIQYF. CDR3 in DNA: TGTGCCACCCTAGACAGGGGGCTTGGAAACATTCAGTACTTC.

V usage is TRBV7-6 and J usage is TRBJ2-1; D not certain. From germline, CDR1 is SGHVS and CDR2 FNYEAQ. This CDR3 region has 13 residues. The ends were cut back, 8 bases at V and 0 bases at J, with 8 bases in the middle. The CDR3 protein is CASVAFSYNEQFF. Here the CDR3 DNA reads TGTGCCAGCGTCGCGTTCTCCTACAATGAGCAGTTCTTC.

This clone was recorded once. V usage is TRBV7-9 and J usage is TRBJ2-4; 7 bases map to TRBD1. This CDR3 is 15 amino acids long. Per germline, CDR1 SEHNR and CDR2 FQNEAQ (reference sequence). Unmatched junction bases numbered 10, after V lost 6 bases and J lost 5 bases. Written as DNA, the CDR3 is TGTGCCAGCAGACCTAAGACAGGGCCCCAAAACATTCAGTACTTC. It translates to CASRPKTGPQNIQYF.

The CDR3 sequence is CASSSTAGANTGELFF. The DNA of the CDR3 is TGTGCCAGCAGCTCAACCGCAGGGGCGAACACCGGGGAGCTGTTTTTT. This rearrangement joins TRBV5-4 to TRBJ2-2; D perhaps matches TRBD1 (6 bases). Germline CDR1 and CDR2: SGHNT and YYREEE (reference sequence). This CDR3 is built from 16 residues. The V and J ends lost 3 bases and 0 bases respectively, with 12 bases between them.